Listed below are T cell receptor beta chains from one sample, sequenced in a study of shared clonotypes between healthy human individuals. Only in-frame clones appear in the TCRdb table, and some are missing; sequencing was by immunoSEQ multiplex PCR. The sample shows millions of clones, just over 90% of them seen only once. Sequenced: naive CD4+ T cells from PBMCs. The source is a young man in good health. Some clones in this sample may be carry-over from other donors' samples. The CDR3 runs from the conserved cysteine through the conserved F or W. Fields, in order: CDR3 DNA, CDR3 protein, clone size, J gene, D gene, V gene. The D gene is left open where the match is weak. The size entry is marked missing in some rows and otherwise reads once, few, many or a size class.

CDR3nt: TGTGCCACCGGCGGGGGCGACTATGAAAAACTGTTTTTT
CDR3aa: CATGGGDYEKLFF
abundance: .
j_gene: TRBJ1-4
d_gene: .
v_gene: TRBV28

CDR3nt: TGTGCCAGCAGTTTTGTAACAGGGCCTGCAGATACGCAGTATTTT
CDR3aa: CASSFVTGPADTQYF
abundance: .
j_gene: TRBJ2-3
d_gene: .
v_gene: TRBV28

CDR3nt: TGTGCCATCAGTGAGGACAGTAGAAACACTGAAGCTTTCTTT
CDR3aa: CAISEDSRNTEAFF
abundance: .
j_gene: TRBJ1-1
d_gene: .
v_gene: TRBV10-3

CDR3nt: TGTGCCAGTAGTATGCGACTAAGCACAGATACGCAGTATTTT
CDR3aa: CASSMRLSTDTQYF
abundance: once
j_gene: TRBJ2-3
d_gene: .
v_gene: TRBV19

CDR3nt: TGCGCCAGCAGCAAACTGGGGGGAACTGAAGCTTTCTTT
CDR3aa: CASSKLGGTEAFF
abundance: .
j_gene: TRBJ1-1
d_gene: .
v_gene: TRBV5-1

CDR3nt: TGTGCCAGCAGCTTAGCAGCTCGTTCGCTGAGTTCTGGAAACACCATATATTTT
CDR3aa: CASSLAARSLSSGNTIYF
abundance: .
j_gene: TRBJ1-3
d_gene: .
v_gene: TRBV7-2

CDR3nt: TGTGCCAGCAGACCTACAGGGGCCGCGGAGGCAACTAATGAAAAACTGTTTTTT
CDR3aa: CASRPTGAAEATNEKLFF
abundance: .
j_gene: TRBJ1-4
d_gene: TRBD1
v_gene: TRBV27

CDR3nt: TGCGCCAGCAGTCCCACAGCGAACACCGGGGAGCTGTTTTTT
CDR3aa: CASSPTANTGELFF
abundance: .
j_gene: TRBJ2-2
d_gene: .
v_gene: TRBV5-1

CDR3nt: TGTGCCAGCAGTTCAGGACAGTTCCCTAACTATGGCTACACCTTC
CDR3aa: CASSSGQFPNYGYTF
abundance: .
j_gene: TRBJ1-2
d_gene: .
v_gene: TRBV2

CDR3nt: TGTGCCAGCAGCCAAGCGGACAGCCTTGAAGCTTTCTTT
CDR3aa: CASSQADSLEAFF
abundance: few
j_gene: TRBJ1-1
d_gene: .
v_gene: TRBV14

CDR3nt: TGCAGCGTGAACCGGCCCCTAGCTGGTGGCTACACCTTC
CDR3aa: CSVNRPLAGGYTF
abundance: .
j_gene: TRBJ1-2
d_gene: .
v_gene: TRBV29-1

CDR3nt: TGTGCCAGCAGTGAAGTGGGACTAGCGGGAGGGAATGAGCAGTTCTTC
CDR3aa: CASSEVGLAGGNEQFF
abundance: .
j_gene: TRBJ2-1
d_gene: TRBD2
v_gene: TRBV6-1

CDR3nt: TGCGCCAGCAGCCCGCGGCCATTAAGCTCTGGAAACACCATATATTTT
CDR3aa: CASSPRPLSSGNTIYF
abundance: .
j_gene: TRBJ1-3
d_gene: .
v_gene: TRBV4-3

CDR3nt: TGTGCCAGCAGCTTAGTAATGGGGGGACTTCGTGAGCAGTTCTTC
CDR3aa: CASSLVMGGLREQFF
abundance: .
j_gene: TRBJ2-1
d_gene: .
v_gene: TRBV7-9

CDR3nt: TGCGCCAGCAGCCCGAGTAAGACGGGAGGGGACCAAGAGACCCAGTACTTC
CDR3aa: CASSPSKTGGDQETQYF
abundance: .
j_gene: TRBJ2-5
d_gene: TRBD2
v_gene: TRBV4-3

CDR3nt: TGTGCCAGCAGCGCCGACCGTCCTGGGGGTCAGCCCCAGCATTTT
CDR3aa: CASSADRPGGQPQHF
abundance: .
j_gene: TRBJ1-5
d_gene: .
v_gene: TRBV7-2

CDR3nt: TGTGCCACACAGGGGAGGGAATCGAAGACTGAAGCTTTCTTT
CDR3aa: CATQGRESKTEAFF
abundance: once
j_gene: TRBJ1-1
d_gene: TRBD1
v_gene: TRBV6-1

CDR3nt: TGTGCCAGCAGCCTAAGTGTACAGTCTTACAATGAGCAGTTCTTC
CDR3aa: CASSLSVQSYNEQFF
abundance: .
j_gene: TRBJ2-1
d_gene: .
v_gene: TRBV7-8

CDR3nt: TGTGCCAGCAGTTTGGGGGGGGTAATTAGCAATCAGCCCCAGCATTTT
CDR3aa: CASSLGGVISNQPQHF
abundance: .
j_gene: TRBJ1-5
d_gene: .
v_gene: TRBV28

CDR3nt: TGTGCCAGCAGCGTCCAAGGGGGACTAGCGGGAGTGGGTGAGCAGTTCTTC
CDR3aa: CASSVQGGLAGVGEQFF
abundance: .
j_gene: TRBJ2-1
d_gene: TRBD2
v_gene: TRBV7-3

CDR3nt: TGTGCCAGCAGCTTAGGGACTAGCGGGGGCTACGAGCAGTACTTC
CDR3aa: CASSLGTSGGYEQYF
abundance: .
j_gene: TRBJ2-7
d_gene: TRBD2
v_gene: TRBV7-9

CDR3nt: TGTGCCAGCAGCTCCCAGAGGAGCGGGTACGAGCAGTACTTC
CDR3aa: CASSSQRSGYEQYF
abundance: .
j_gene: TRBJ2-7
d_gene: .
v_gene: TRBV9

CDR3nt: TGCGCCAGCAGCTTATCCGGGACGGAGGTGGGTCATGAGCAGTTCTTC
CDR3aa: CASSLSGTEVGHEQFF
abundance: .
j_gene: TRBJ2-1
d_gene: .
v_gene: TRBV5-1

CDR3nt: TGTGCCAGCAGCTTTAACACGGGGGAAAAACTGTTTTTT
CDR3aa: CASSFNTGEKLFF
abundance: .
j_gene: TRBJ1-4
d_gene: .
v_gene: TRBV11-2

CDR3nt: TGTGCCAGCAGCTTTGGTGGGCCCCAGCATTTT
CDR3aa: CASSFGGPQHF
abundance: few
j_gene: TRBJ1-5
d_gene: .
v_gene: TRBV7-9

CDR3nt: TGTGCCAGCAGTGAACAGGGTTTTGCAGATACGCAGTATTTT
CDR3aa: CASSEQGFADTQYF
abundance: .
j_gene: TRBJ2-3
d_gene: .
v_gene: TRBV6-1

CDR3nt: TGTGCCAGCAGTGATTACAGGGTCGGCACTGAAGCTTTCTTT
CDR3aa: CASSDYRVGTEAFF
abundance: .
j_gene: TRBJ1-1
d_gene: .
v_gene: TRBV6-1

CDR3nt: TGCGCCAGCAGCTACCCGGGACTAGCGGGAGGGCGCTACGAGCAGTACTTC
CDR3aa: CASSYPGLAGGRYEQYF
abundance: .
j_gene: TRBJ2-7
d_gene: TRBD2
v_gene: TRBV5-1

CDR3nt: TGTGCCAGCAGCTCAGCGGACAGGGGCACCGGGGAGCTGTTTTTT
CDR3aa: CASSSADRGTGELFF
abundance: .
j_gene: TRBJ2-2
d_gene: TRBD1
v_gene: TRBV5-5

CDR3nt: TGTGCCAGCAGTTTATGGTTGCCGGCTTACTCTCAGTACTTC
CDR3aa: CASSLWLPAYSQYF
abundance: .
j_gene: TRBJ2-7
d_gene: .
v_gene: TRBV28

CDR3nt: TGTGCCAGCAGCTTAGGAAGTGTGGAGACCCAGTACTTC
CDR3aa: CASSLGSVETQYF
abundance: .
j_gene: TRBJ2-5
d_gene: .
v_gene: TRBV7-2

CDR3nt: TGTGCCACCGGACAGCCCAATCAGCCCCAGCATTTT
CDR3aa: CATGQPNQPQHF
abundance: .
j_gene: TRBJ1-5
d_gene: .
v_gene: TRBV7-8

CDR3nt: TGTGCCAGCAGCGAAACAGGTGGCGGTGGCTACACCTTC
CDR3aa: CASSETGGGGYTF
abundance: few
j_gene: TRBJ1-2
d_gene: .
v_gene: TRBV7-9

CDR3nt: TGTGCCAGCAGCCAGCGGGTTTTGGGCCATGGCTACACCTTC
CDR3aa: CASSQRVLGHGYTF
abundance: once
j_gene: TRBJ1-2
d_gene: .
v_gene: TRBV4-2

CDR3nt: TGTGCCAGCAGTGCCGGACCCTCCACAGAGACCCAGTACTTC
CDR3aa: CASSAGPSTETQYF
abundance: .
j_gene: TRBJ2-5
d_gene: .
v_gene: TRBV2

CDR3nt: TGTGCCAGCAGCCCTGGGCTAGCGGGAGACACAGATACGCAGTATTTT
CDR3aa: CASSPGLAGDTDTQYF
abundance: .
j_gene: TRBJ2-3
d_gene: TRBD2
v_gene: TRBV5-6

CDR3nt: TGTGCCAGCAGCGCTATAAGAGGGGAGGCCTATGGCTACACCTTC
CDR3aa: CASSAIRGEAYGYTF
abundance: .
j_gene: TRBJ1-2
d_gene: .
v_gene: TRBV14

CDR3nt: TGTGCCAGCAGTACAGGGGCCAGCTCCTACAATGAGCAGTTCTTC
CDR3aa: CASSTGASSYNEQFF
abundance: .
j_gene: TRBJ2-1
d_gene: TRBD1
v_gene: TRBV28

CDR3nt: TGTGCCAGCAGTTTAATCCCTTTTAGTGAAGCTTTCTTT
CDR3aa: CASSLIPFSEAFF
abundance: .
j_gene: TRBJ1-1
d_gene: .
v_gene: TRBV28

CDR3nt: TGTGCCAGCAGTTACGGGGCAGGGAGGATTAGCTACGAGCAGTACTTC
CDR3aa: CASSYGAGRISYEQYF
abundance: .
j_gene: TRBJ2-7
d_gene: .
v_gene: TRBV6-6

CDR3nt: TGTGCCAGCAGCTTGGGACTTCCCGAGACCCAGTACTTC
CDR3aa: CASSLGLPETQYF
abundance: .
j_gene: TRBJ2-5
d_gene: .
v_gene: TRBV5-4

CDR3nt: TGTGCCAGCACCCCCGGACTAGCCTACAATGAGCAGTTCTTC
CDR3aa: CASTPGLAYNEQFF
abundance: .
j_gene: TRBJ2-1
d_gene: TRBD2
v_gene: TRBV2

CDR3nt: TGTGCCAGCAGGGAAAGAAGTTGGGTCGCTAGCACAGATACGCAGTATTTT
CDR3aa: CASRERSWVASTDTQYF
abundance: .
j_gene: TRBJ2-3
d_gene: .
v_gene: TRBV28

CDR3nt: TGTGCCAGCACGCGCTCAAGCGTAAGGTCCTACAATGAGCAGTTCTTC
CDR3aa: CASTRSSVRSYNEQFF
abundance: once
j_gene: TRBJ2-1
d_gene: .
v_gene: TRBV2

CDR3nt: TGTGCCAGCAGCATAGGGACTAGCCGATACGAGCAGTACTTC
CDR3aa: CASSIGTSRYEQYF
abundance: .
j_gene: TRBJ2-7
d_gene: TRBD2
v_gene: TRBV7-2

CDR3nt: TGTGCCAGCAGTACCCCCAGCTCCTACGAGCAGTACTTC
CDR3aa: CASSTPSSYEQYF
abundance: .
j_gene: TRBJ2-7
d_gene: .
v_gene: TRBV5-6

CDR3nt: TGTGCCAGCAGCCCTCGAGGGCTAGCATCCTACGAGCAGTACTTC
CDR3aa: CASSPRGLASYEQYF
abundance: .
j_gene: TRBJ2-7
d_gene: .
v_gene: TRBV28

CDR3nt: TGTGCCAGCAGCCATGCCACTCGAGCGGCACGGGATACGCAGTATTTT
CDR3aa: CASSHATRAARDTQYF
abundance: .
j_gene: TRBJ2-3
d_gene: .
v_gene: TRBV7-8